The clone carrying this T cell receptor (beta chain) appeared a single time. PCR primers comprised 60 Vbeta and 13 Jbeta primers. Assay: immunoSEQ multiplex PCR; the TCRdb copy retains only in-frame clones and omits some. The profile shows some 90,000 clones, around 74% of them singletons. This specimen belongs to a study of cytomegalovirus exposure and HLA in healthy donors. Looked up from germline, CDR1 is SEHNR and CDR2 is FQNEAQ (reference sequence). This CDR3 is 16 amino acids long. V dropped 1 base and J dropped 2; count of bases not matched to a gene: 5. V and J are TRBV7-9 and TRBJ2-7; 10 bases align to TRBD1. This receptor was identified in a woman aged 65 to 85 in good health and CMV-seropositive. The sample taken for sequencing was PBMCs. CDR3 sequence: CASSLGPGQGTYEQYF. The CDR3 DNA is TGTGCCAGCAGCTTAGGTCCGGGACAGGGGACCTACGAGCAGTACTTC.